The 22 T cell receptor beta chains in this list originate from one sample, sequenced in a study. Cells sorted as Tregs were CD4+, CD25+ and CD127-/low. TCRdb analysed the 5' RACE reads with MiXCR anew, one entry per CDR3 protein. The repertoire consists of a few thousand distinct CDR3 sequences, with 72% occurring once and the leading ten covering under 4.5%. Sequenced material: Tregs sorted from blood. The source of these receptors is a female donor with breast cancer.

The chain recombines TRBV6-5 with TRBJ2-7, with 9 bases fitting TRBD1. The CDR3 sequence is 14 residues long. The J segment lost 4 bases and the V segment lost 5 bases, leaving 6 bases of the junction unmatched. The germline V gene has CDR1 MNHEY and CDR2 SVGAGI. The CDR3 region is CASSPGQGSYEQYF. DNA of the CDR3: TGTGCCAGCAGTCCGGGACAGGGCTCTTACGAGCAGTACTTC.

V gene TRBV12-3 or TRBV12-4 combines with J gene TRBJ2-7; 7 positions agree with TRBD2. The CDR3 covers 16 residues. Trimming removed 4 bases from V and 4 bases from J; junction bases left unmatched: 13. The CDR3 here is CASSSPTSHDPYEQYF. CDR3 DNA sequence: TGTGCCAGCAGTTCCCCGACTAGCCACGATCCGTACGAGCAGTACTTC.

In this sample, this clonotype turned up a few times. This chain connects TRBV12-3 or TRBV12-4 to TRBJ2-1; 9 bases map to TRBD1. This CDR3 is 14 amino acids long. Losses at the gene ends were 5 bases for V and 7 bases for J; bases not matched to a gene: 6. The CDR3: CASSTMTGGNEQFF. CDR3 coding DNA: TGTGCCAGCAGTACGATGACAGGGGGGAATGAGCAGTTCTTC.

This clonotype turned up a few times. The genes are TRBV27 and TRBJ2-7; the D gene could be TRBD1 or TRBD2 (5 bases each). CDR3 size: 12 residues. Deletions cut 8 bases from V and 6 bases from J, with 14 bases between. Germline V gene sequence: CDR1 MNHEY, CDR2 SMNVEV (reference sequence). Here the CDR3 reads CASGLIGGEQYF. CDR3 coding DNA: TGTGCCAGCGGCCTTATTGGGGGCGAGCAGTACTTC.

J is TRBJ2-3 and V is TRBV12-3 or TRBV12-4, with D perhaps matching TRBD2 (5 bases). The length of the CDR3 is 10 residues. V was clipped by 8 bases and J by 5 bases, with 5 bases between them. This CDR3 reads CASAGDTQYF. CDR3 sequence (DNA): TGTGCCAGCGCGGGAGATACGCAGTATTTT.

The chain links TRBV12-3 or TRBV12-4 to TRBJ2-5; D tentatively fits TRBD1 or TRBD2 (6 bases each). The CDR3 runs 15 residues. The V end lost 3 bases, the J end lost 3 bases, and 14 bases lay between the germline ends. The CDR3 loop is CASSFGGGQEETQYF. CDR3 in DNA: TGTGCCAGCAGTTTCGGGGGCGGGCAGGAAGAGACCCAGTACTTC.

This chain connects TRBV27 to TRBJ1-1; TRBD1 is a possible D gene (5 bases). V was pared by 5 bases and J by 5 bases, with 18 bases between. Germline CDR1 reads MNHEY; CDR2 reads SMNVEV (reference sequence). The CDR3 contains 15 residues. The CDR3 loop reads CASSPRDGGLTEAFF. In DNA form, the CDR3 reads TGTGCCAGCAGTCCTCGGGACGGCGGTCTTACTGAAGCTTTCTTT.

With regard to this clonotype: An end of the junction does not agree with germline; a read error may underlie this. V is TRBV4-1 and J is TRBJ2-7; D may correspond to TRBD1 or TRBD2 (6 bases each). From germline, CDR1 is MGHRA and CDR2 YSYEKL. The CDR3 extends over 14 amino acids. CDR3 region: CASSQAGALDERYF. The CDR3 DNA follows: TGCGCCAGCAGCCAAGCGGGGGCGTTGGACGAGCGGTACTTC.

CDR3 sequence (DNA): TGTGCCAGCAGCCCCGGGACAGGGGCCTATCAGCCCCAGCATTTT. Encoded protein: CASSPGTGAYQPQHF. The V and J genes are TRBV7-9 and TRBJ1-5; 10 nucleotides agree with TRBD1. Unmatched junction bases numbered 6, after V lost 5 bases and J lost 5 bases. Germline CDR1 is SEHNR and CDR2 is FQNEAQ (reference sequence). The CDR3 is made up of 15 amino acids.

This clonotype came up a few times. The chain recombines TRBV5-1 with TRBJ2-7; D perhaps matches TRBD2 (5 bases). This CDR3 is 13 amino acids long. Trimming pared 0 bases from V and 3 bases from J, leaving 7 bases between. Germline CDR1 is SGHRS and CDR2 is YFSETQ. The CDR3 loop is CASSLVLGYEQYF. CDR3 nucleotides: TGCGCCAGCAGCTTGGTACTAGGCTACGAGCAGTACTTC.

V and J are TRBV5-1 and TRBJ2-1; TRBD2 is a possible D gene (5 bases). V lost 4 bases and J lost 5, with 25 bases in between. The CDR3 spans 18 residues. Germline V gene sequence: CDR1 SGHRS, CDR2 YFSETQ. In nucleotides, the CDR3 is TGCGCCAGCAGCAGATACATGGCCGCGACTAATTTTGACAATGAGCAGTTCTTC. Residues: CASSRYMAATNFDNEQFF.

The J gene is TRBJ2-1, the V gene TRBV12-3 or TRBV12-4; 8 nucleotides line up with TRBD2. J was trimmed by 5 bases and V by 7 bases; bases with no gene match: 10. The CDR3 is 15 residues long. The CDR3 sequence is CASILLADANNEQFF. CDR3 DNA: TGTGCCAGCATCCTACTAGCGGATGCTAACAATGAGCAGTTCTTC.

This rearrangement joins TRBV29-1 to TRBJ2-7; maybe TRBD1 (5 bases). The germline V gene has CDR1 SQVTM and CDR2 ANQGSEA. Trimming cost V 6 bases and J 0 bases, with 9 bases left between them. The CDR3 has 12 residues. CDR3 residues: CSVTGNSYEQYF. In nucleotides, the CDR3 is TGCAGCGTAACAGGTAACTCCTACGAGCAGTACTTC.

This clonotype showed up just a few times. The chain joins TRBV29-1 to TRBJ2-7, with D perhaps TRBD2 (6 bases). The germline gives CDR1 SQVTM, CDR2 ANQGSEA. V was clipped by 2 bases and J by 2 bases, with 10 bases between them. CDR3 size: 13 residues. The CDR3 here is CSVELERAYEQYF. For the CDR3, the DNA is TGCAGCGTTGAACTTGAGCGGGCCTACGAGCAGTACTTC.

V gene TRBV12-3 or TRBV12-4 combines with J gene TRBJ1-5; no firm D call. The CDR3 is 15 residues long. V lost 2 bases and J 2 bases, leaving 10 bases between the germline ends. The CDR3: CASSLMGAGNQPQHF. CDR3 DNA sequence: TGTGCCAGCAGTTTAATGGGCGCGGGCAATCAGCCCCAGCATTTT.

The genes are TRBV9 and TRBJ2-5; possibly TRBD1 for D (6 bases). Germline V lookup: CDR1 SGDLS, CDR2 YYNGEE. CDR3 length: 12 residues. Deletions cut 3 bases from V and 5 bases from J, with 8 bases between. The CDR3 coding sequence is TGTGCCAGCAGCGCAACAGGGGAGACCCAGTACTTC. It codes for CASSATGETQYF.

The CDR3 DNA sequence: TGTGCCAGCAGTTGGAGAGGTGAGCAGTTCTTC. Its protein product is CASSWRGEQFF. V is TRBV12-3 or TRBV12-4 and J is TRBJ2-1; no definite D call. Trimming took 4 bases from V and 9 from J, leaving 7 bases between them. This CDR3 spans 11 amino acids.

This chain joins TRBV4-2 and TRBJ2-1; weak D call: TRBD1 (7 bases). Per the germline V gene, CDR1 is LGHNA and CDR2 is YNFKEQ. The ends were cut back, 4 bases at V and 3 bases at J, with 16 bases in the middle. The length of the CDR3 is 16 residues. The CDR3 spells CASSPRGQGGYNEQFF. The CDR3 bases are TGTGCCAGCAGCCCCAGAGGGCAGGGGGGCTACAATGAGCAGTTCTTC.

This chain joins TRBV12-5 and TRBJ2-2, with TRBD1 matching over 7 bases. CDR1 and CDR2 (germline): LGHNT, FRNRAP. With V trimmed by 8 bases and J by 5 bases, 20 bases remained unmatched. This CDR3 has 18 residues. CDR3 coding DNA: TGTGCTAGTACCGGACAGGTGTCTTACACAGTGAGGACCGGGGAGCTGTTTTTT. Its translation: CASTGQVSYTVRTGELFF.

This clonotype has a handful of counts. This chain joins TRBV12-3 or TRBV12-4 and TRBJ2-1; weak D call: TRBD1 (6 bases). Trimming left V 8 bases short and J 7 bases short, with 6 bases between. This CDR3 comprises 10 residues. The CDR3 DNA is TGTGCCAGCCAGGGGAATGAGCAGTTCTTC. Translating gives CASQGNEQFF.

This chain connects TRBV4-1 to TRBJ2-7; D unclear. Trimming took 3 bases from V and 3 from J, leaving 6 bases between them. The CDR3 covers 12 residues. The germline CDR1 and CDR2 sequences are MGHRA and YSYEKL. The CDR3 region is CASSHDRYEQYF. CDR3 coding DNA: TGCGCCAGCAGCCACGACCGCTACGAGCAGTACTTC.

V gene TRBV7-6 combines with J gene TRBJ2-7; 7 bases fit TRBD1. Germline CDR1 SGHVS, CDR2 FNYEAQ. The CDR3 runs to 15 residues. The V gene end was trimmed by 6 bases and the J gene end by 1 base; junction bases not matched to a gene: 9. CDR3 in amino acids: CASSSGTDLSYEQYF. CDR3 sequence (DNA): TGTGCCAGCAGTTCCGGGACAGACTTATCCTACGAGCAGTACTTC. The full variable domain, in which reference TRBV7-6 and TRBJ2-7 provide the parts outside the CDR3, is GAGVSQSPRYKVTKRGQDVALRCDPISGHVSLYWYRQALGQGPEFLTYFNYEAQQDKSGLPNDRFSAERPEGSISTLTIQRTEQRDSAMYRCASSSGTDLSYEQYFGPGTRLTVT.